This TCR beta chain was recorded in a study of blood T cell repertoires in COVID-19. The CDR3 length is 19 residues. With 3 bases clipped from V and 2 bases from J, the junction kept 11 bases outside the gene matches. CDR1 and CDR2 from the germline V gene are SGHNT and YYREEE (reference sequence). Enrollment of patients from Seattle took place during active infection, with longitudinal follow-up. Sequenced by immunoSEQ multiplex PCR; TCRdb stores in-frame clones only, minus some. The sample lists 200,000 to 250,000 clones, roughly four fifths occurring once. The chain uses TRBV5-4 and TRBJ2-3, with TRBD2 matching 14 bases. The TCR originated in an elderly woman with COVID-19, enrolled during active disease. The sample consisted of peripheral blood. The CDR3 DNA follows: TGTGCCAGCAGCTCGGGACTAGCGGGGGCCCAAGCCTCCACAGATACGCAGTATTTT. This encodes CASSSGLAGAQASTDTQYF. The whole variable domain, filled in from reference TRBV5-4 and TRBJ2-3, reads ETGVTQSPTHLIKTRGQQVTLRCSSQSGHNTVSWYQQALGQGPQFIFQYYREEENGRGNFPPRFSGLQFPNYSSELNVNALELDDSALYLCASSSGLAGAQASTDTQYFGPGTRLTVL.